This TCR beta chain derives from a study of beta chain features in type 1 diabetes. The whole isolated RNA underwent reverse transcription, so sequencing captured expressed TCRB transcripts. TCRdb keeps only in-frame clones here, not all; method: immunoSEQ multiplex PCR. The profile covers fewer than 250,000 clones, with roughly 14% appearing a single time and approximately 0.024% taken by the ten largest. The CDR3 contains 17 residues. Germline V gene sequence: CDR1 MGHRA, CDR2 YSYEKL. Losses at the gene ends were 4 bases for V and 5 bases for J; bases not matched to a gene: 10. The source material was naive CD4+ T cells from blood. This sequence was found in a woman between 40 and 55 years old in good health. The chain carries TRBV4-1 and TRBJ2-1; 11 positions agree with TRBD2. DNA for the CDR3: TGCGCCAGCAGCCTGAACCACTTACTAGCGGGAGACAATGAGCAGTTCTTC. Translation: CASSLNHLLAGDNEQFF.